The 28 T cell receptor beta chains below were found in one sample sequenced in a study of blood T cell repertoires in COVID-19. Only in-frame clones appear in the TCRdb table, and some are missing; sequencing was by immunoSEQ multiplex PCR. The sample has about 290,000 clones, nearly 90% seen once. Sequenced material: peripheral blood. These receptors all stem from a woman aged 30 to 39 with COVID-19, enrolled during active disease.

This sequence joins TRBV19 and TRBJ2-1; TRBD2 matches 11 bases. The CDR3 is 18 residues long. Losses at the gene ends were 5 bases for V and 1 base for J; bases not matched to a gene: 10. Germline CDR1 reads LNHDA; CDR2 reads SQIVND (reference sequence). CDR3 region: CASSLSGGAAGSYNEQFF. DNA of the CDR3: TGTGCCAGTAGTCTTAGCGGGGGGGCCGCGGGTTCCTACAATGAGCAGTTCTTC.

CDR3 residues: CASSDSSSSYNSPLHF. The CDR3 DNA follows: TGTGCCAGCAGTGACTCATCGAGCTCCTATAATTCACCCCTCCACTTT. The chain uses TRBV6-4 and TRBJ1-6; D not resolved. Looked up from germline, CDR1 is MRHNA and CDR2 is SNTAGT. V lost 0 bases, J lost 0 bases, and 6 bases lay in between. The CDR3 runs 16 residues.

This clone was counted only a few times. Other DNA sequences in the same sample also yield this CDR3. The CDR3 here is CASSYSGGSYEQYF. The CDR3 DNA reads TGTGCCAGCAGTTACTCCGGAGGGTCCTACGAGCAGTACTTC. The V and J genes are TRBV6-5 and TRBJ2-7, with D tentatively TRBD2 (6 bases). The CDR3 covers 14 residues. Trimming removed 0 bases at V and 1 base at J, with 7 bases between. CDR1 MNHEY and CDR2 SVGAGI come from the germline V gene.

This chain links TRBV5-1 with TRBJ1-2; TRBD1 agrees at 10 bases. V lost 0 bases and J lost 1; bases outside the gene matches: 9. Germline V lookup: CDR1 SGHRS, CDR2 YFSETQ. This CDR3 spans 18 amino acids. The DNA of the CDR3 is TGCGCCAGCAGCTTGGGAAATGACAGGGGGCGCCGTAACTATGGCTACACCTTC. This gives the protein CASSLGNDRGRRNYGYTF.

The chain uses TRBV7-2 and TRBJ2-7; 8 positions agree with TRBD2. This CDR3 is 19 amino acids long. The trim removed 6 bases at V and 11 bases at J, leaving 30 bases unmatched. Germline values: CDR1 SGHTA, CDR2 FQGNSA. The DNA of the CDR3 is TGTGCCAGCAGTCCTCGGGGGGGTATACCTACGAGCGATCCCGGGTTGGAGTACTTC. Its translation is CASSPRGGIPTSDPGLEYF. Combining the CDR3 with reference TRBV7-2 and TRBJ2-7 gives the whole variable domain GAGVSQSPSNKVTEKGKDVELRCDPISGHTALYWYRQSLGQGLEFLIYFQGNSAPDKSGLPSDRFSAERTGGSVSTLTIQRTQQEDSAVYLCASSPRGGIPTSDPGLEYFGPGTRLTVT.

This clone was found a few times. This chain connects TRBV27 to TRBJ2-1, with 8 nucleotides matching TRBD1. There are 14 residues in the CDR3. The ends lost 2 bases at V and 5 bases at J; junction bases unmatched: 2. Germline CDR1 and CDR2: MNHEY and SMNVEV (reference sequence). CDR3 sequence (DNA): TGTGCCAGCAGTTTACAGGGGGCGCACAATGAGCAGTTCTTC. Its protein is CASSLQGAHNEQFF.

The J gene is TRBJ1-4, the V gene TRBV7-9; D gene ambiguous. There are 15 residues in the CDR3. CDR1 SEHNR and CDR2 FQNEAQ come from the germline V gene (reference sequence). V dropped 7 bases and J dropped 4 bases, with 16 bases sitting between them. The CDR3 loop is CASTTRRAFNEKLFF. CDR3 DNA: TGTGCCAGCACCACCCGAAGAGCGTTTAATGAAAAACTGTTTTTT.

The gene calls are TRBV2 and TRBJ1-1; D call uncertain. Trimming pared 7 bases from V and 1 base from J, leaving 10 bases between. Germline CDR1 and CDR2: SNHLY and FYNNEI. The CDR3 consists of 13 residues. The CDR3 sequence is CASMPGRNTEAFF. As DNA, the CDR3 is TGTGCCAGCATGCCGGGGAGGAACACTGAAGCTTTCTTT.

CDR3 protein: CASSSGVLNTEAFF. The CDR3 DNA reads as TGTGCCAGTAGTTCAGGGGTCCTGAACACTGAAGCTTTCTTT. The gene calls are TRBV19 and TRBJ1-1; TRBD1 might be the D (6 bases). The CDR3 sequence is 14 residues long. Trimming took 5 bases from V and 0 from J, leaving 10 bases between them. Per germline, CDR1 LNHDA and CDR2 SQIVND (reference sequence). Combining the CDR3 with reference TRBV19 and TRBJ1-1 gives the whole variable domain DGGITQSPKYLFRKEGQNVTLSCEQNLNHDAMYWYRQDPGQGLRLIYYSQIVNDFQKGDIAEGYSVSREKKESFPLTVTSAQKNPTAFYLCASSSGVLNTEAFFGQGTRLTVV.

The J gene is TRBJ2-3, the V gene TRBV13; 7 bases fit TRBD1. Germline CDR1 PRHDT, CDR2 FYEKMQ (reference sequence). V trimming: 5 bases; J trimming: 2 bases; junction bases outside the gene matches: 7. The CDR3 runs to 15 residues. The CDR3 sequence: CASSTWDRPTDTQYF. The CDR3 nucleotides are TGTGCCAGCAGCACGTGGGACAGACCCACAGATACGCAGTATTTT.

The chain carries TRBV11-2 and TRBJ2-3, with 13 bases that match TRBD2. With V trimmed by 5 bases and J by 0 bases, 11 bases remained unmatched. This CDR3 is 19 amino acids long. Germline assignment: CDR1 SGHAT and CDR2 FQNNGV. The CDR3 sequence is CASSHGLAGEIGSTDTQYF. The CDR3 DNA reads TGTGCCAGCAGCCACGGACTAGCGGGGGAAATAGGAAGCACAGATACGCAGTATTTT.

The chain couples TRBV15 to TRBJ1-1, with TRBD1 matching over 9 bases. The CDR3 is made up of 16 amino acids. V lost 1 base, J lost 2 bases, and 5 bases stayed unmatched. Germline V gene lookup returns CDR1 LNHNV and CDR2 YYDKDF (reference sequence). This CDR3 is CATSRGLDRGNTEAFF. CDR3 coding DNA: TGTGCCACCAGCAGAGGACTGGACAGGGGTAACACTGAAGCTTTCTTT.

V is TRBV21-1 and J is TRBJ1-6. TRBV21-1 constitutes a pseudogene. This CDR3 region has 15 residues. The CDR3 region is CASSKGGRGNSPLHF. The CDR3 DNA reads as TGTGCCAGCAGCAAAGGGGGGCGGGGGAATTCACCCCTCCACTTT.

This sequence joins TRBV7-9 and TRBJ2-4; D is perhaps TRBD2 (6 bases). CDR1 SEHNR and CDR2 FQNEAQ come from the germline V gene (reference sequence). The germline V and J ends were trimmed by 6 bases and 9 bases, with 21 bases remaining between them. CDR3 length: 15 residues. CDR3 sequence reads: CASSSNPGAGSIQYF. CDR3 bases: TGTGCCAGCAGTTCCAACCCCGGGGCGGGGAGCATTCAGTACTTC.

V usage is TRBV3-1 (or the pseudogene TRBV3-2) and J usage is TRBJ2-7, with D possibly being TRBD2 (6 bases). This CDR3 contains 14 residues. Germline CDR1 is LGHDT and CDR2 is YNNKEL (reference sequence). Trimming shortened V by 4 bases and J by 2 bases, and 12 bases separated the two germline ends. The CDR3 region is CASSLAGGTYEQYF. DNA for the CDR3: TGTGCCAGCAGCCTAGCAGGCGGGACCTACGAGCAGTACTTC.

The chain carries TRBV6-1 and TRBJ1-5, with 8 bases matching TRBD1. Per germline, CDR1 MNHNS and CDR2 SASEGT. The CDR3 loop spans 14 amino acids. The junction had 7 bases not matched to a gene; V was cut back by 8 bases and J by 4 bases. In nucleotides, the CDR3 is TGTGCCAGCCAGGACAGGGAAAGGAATCAGCCCCAGCATTTT. Protein product: CASQDRERNQPQHF.

The chain recombines TRBV5-4 with TRBJ2-7, with 8 bases that match TRBD2. The CDR3 spans 15 residues. With V trimmed by 2 bases and J by 4 bases, 8 bases remained unmatched. Germline V gene data show CDR1 as SGHNT and CDR2 as YYREEE (reference sequence). CDR3 loop: CASSLGGGGFYEQYF. CDR3 nucleotides: TGTGCCAGCAGCTTAGGTGGCGGGGGGTTTTACGAGCAGTACTTC.

The V gene is TRBV5-1, the J gene TRBJ2-5, with a weak D call TRBD2 (6 bases). Germline CDR1 SGHRS, CDR2 YFSETQ. Trimming removed 4 bases from V and 4 bases from J, with 20 bases in between. CDR3 length: 16 amino acids. DNA of the CDR3: TGCGCCAGCAGCCAACCCAGGGAGGAGGGTGGAGAGACCCAGTACTTC. It codes for CASSQPREEGGETQYF. The variable domain in full, completed from reference TRBV5-1 and TRBJ2-5, reads KAGVTQTPRYLIKTRGQQVTLSCSPISGHRSVSWYQQTPGQGLQFLFEYFSETQRNKGNFPGRFSGRQFSNSRSEMNVSTLELGDSALYLCASSQPREEGGETQYFGPGTRLLVL.

This chain connects TRBV28 to TRBJ1-1; D might be TRBD1 (5 bases). V dropped 5 bases and J dropped 11 bases, with 18 bases sitting between them. The CDR3 has 13 amino acids. CDR1 is MDHEN, CDR2 SYDVKM, per germline. CDR3 nucleotide sequence: TGTGCCAGCAGTCCCCCCGCGGGCCGGGGGGCTTTCTTT. It is translated as CASSPPAGRGAFF.

The rearrangement uses TRBV5-4 and TRBJ2-7; TRBD1 agrees at 10 bases. With V trimmed by 4 bases and J by 1 base, 5 bases remained unmatched. From germline, CDR1 is SGHNT and CDR2 YYREEE (reference sequence). The CDR3 runs to 15 residues. CDR3 protein: CASSVGTGESYEQYF. The CDR3 DNA reads TGTGCCAGCAGCGTAGGGACAGGGGAATCCTACGAGCAGTACTTC.

The V and J genes are TRBV20-1 and TRBJ2-3; no firm D call. There are 10 residues in the CDR3. Germline CDR1 and CDR2: DFQATT and SNEGSKA (reference sequence). V was clipped by 4 bases and J by 6 bases, with 5 bases between them. This CDR3 reads CSATVDTQYF. The CDR3, as DNA: TGCAGTGCTACTGTGGATACGCAGTATTTT.

This clone was counted once. The CDR3 DNA reads as TGCGCCAGCGGAGACAGGGGGCTCACAGATACGCAGTATTTT. Amino acid sequence: CASGDRGLTDTQYF. The chain carries TRBV5-1 and TRBJ2-3; the match to TRBD1 covers 10 bases. V shed 7 bases and J 2 bases; nucleotides not matched to a gene: 4. CDR1 SGHRS and CDR2 YFSETQ come from the germline V gene. The CDR3 runs 14 residues.

CDR3 residues: CASSPQERGEQETQYF. CDR3 DNA: TGTGCCAGCAGCCCCCAGGAGCGGGGGGAGCAAGAGACCCAGTACTTC. The chain links TRBV7-9 to TRBJ2-5; 9 nucleotides agree with TRBD2. Germline V lookup: CDR1 SEHNR, CDR2 FQNEAQ (reference sequence). This CDR3 is 16 amino acids long. V was clipped by 5 bases and J by 2 bases; unmatched bases: 9. The entire variable domain, with the rest obtained from reference TRBV7-9 and TRBJ2-5, is as follows: DTGVSQNPRHKITKRGQNVTFRCDPISEHNRLYWYRQTLGQGPEFLTYFQNEAQLEKSRLLSDRFSAERPKGSFSTLEIQRTEQGDSAMYLCASSPQERGEQETQYFGPGTRLLVL.

The gene calls are TRBV6-5 and TRBJ1-5; a weak D match, TRBD1 (6 bases). CDR1 and CDR2 from the germline V gene are MNHEY and SVGAGI. This CDR3 comprises 13 residues. Trimming left V 10 bases short and J 3 bases short, with 13 bases between. For the CDR3, the DNA is TGTGCCACCACAGGACAGTTCAATCAGCCCCAGCATTTT. Protein sequence: CATTGQFNQPQHF.

This chain connects TRBV5-5 to TRBJ1-5; D call uncertain. CDR1 is SGHKS and CDR2 is YYEKEE in the germline V gene (reference sequence). V was cut by 2 bases and J by 2 bases, with 8 bases left in between. The CDR3 has 14 amino acids. CDR3 nucleotides: TGTGCCAGCAGCTTTGACTTTCGCAATCAGCCCCAGCATTTT. This encodes CASSFDFRNQPQHF. Full variable domain (remainder filled in from reference TRBV5-5 and TRBJ1-5): DAGVTQSPTHLIKTRGQQVTLRCSPISGHKSVSWYQQVLGQGPQFIFQYYEKEERGRGNFPDRFSARQFPNYSSELNVNALLLGDSALYLCASSFDFRNQPQHFGDGTRLSIL.

The chain employs TRBV7-8 and TRBJ1-1; D call uncertain. V lost 5 bases to trimming and J lost 10 bases, with 20 bases between them. Germline-derived CDR1 and CDR2 are SGHVS and FQNEAQ. This CDR3 contains 14 residues. CDR3 protein: CASSDILGPAIAFF. CDR3 nucleotide sequence: TGTGCCAGCAGCGACATCCTGGGCCCGGCAATAGCTTTCTTT.

Only one count was recorded for this clone. The CDR3 nucleotides are TGTGCCAGCAGCGCCTACTCCGGGACAGGGAACGATTTGGGCATTCAGTACTTC. Its translation is CASSAYSGTGNDLGIQYF. This chain connects TRBV5-5 to TRBJ2-4, with TRBD1 identical over 9 bases. The V gene's germline CDR1 is SGHKS and CDR2 YYEKEE (reference sequence). This CDR3 is built from 18 residues. J was trimmed by 9 bases and V by 4 bases; bases with no gene match: 20.

The genes are TRBV5-1 and TRBJ2-3; the D is unclear. Germline-derived CDR1 and CDR2 are SGHRS and YFSETQ. The V end was cut by 0 bases, the J end by 0 bases, with 8 bases between. The CDR3 spans 15 residues. As DNA, the CDR3 is TGCGCCAGCAGCTTGGCCAGGTCTAGCACAGATACGCAGTATTTT. Its translation is CASSLARSSTDTQYF.